The next 22 T cell receptor beta chains were all read from a single sample in a study of CD8 T cells in Susac syndrome. RNA amounts of roughly 0.45 to 1 ug underwent reverse transcription with random hexamers. TCRdb called the immunoSEQ multiplex PCR reads again in MiXCR, with one record for every CDR3 protein. The data show roughly 120,000 distinct CDR3 sequences, 94% seen once. Sequencing input: CD4+ T cells from PBMCs. The receptors originated from a human donor in good health.

The CDR3 region has the DNA TGCAGTGAAGGGGGGCTCGGGACAGATACGCAGTATTTT. Its protein product is CSEGGLGTDTQYF. The rearrangement uses TRBV20-1 and TRBJ2-3, with D perhaps matching TRBD1 or TRBD2 (6 bases each). The ends were cut back, 7 bases at V and 3 bases at J, with 14 bases in the middle. Looked up from germline, CDR1 is DFQATT and CDR2 is SNEGSKA (reference sequence). The CDR3 sequence is 13 residues long.

The chain joins TRBV18 to TRBJ2-1; D remains ambiguous. With 2 bases removed from V and 7 bases from J, the gap between germline ends came to 12 bases. CDR3 length equals 14 residues. CDR1 is KGHSH and CDR2 is LQKENI in the germline V gene. The CDR3 sequence is CASSPFSEWNEQFF. As DNA, the CDR3 is TGTGCCAGCTCACCATTCTCGGAATGGAATGAGCAGTTCTTC.

V usage is TRBV28 and J usage is TRBJ2-1; TRBD2 is a possible D gene (6 bases). V lost 3 bases and J 1 base, leaving 13 bases between the germline ends. Germline values: CDR1 MDHEN, CDR2 SYDVKM. This CDR3 is built from 16 residues. The CDR3 loop reads CASSFPGSGSYNEQFF. The CDR3 nucleotides are TGTGCCAGCAGTTTCCCTGGCAGCGGGTCCTACAATGAGCAGTTCTTC. The full variable domain, in which reference TRBV28 and TRBJ2-1 provide the parts outside the CDR3, is DVKVTQSSRYLVKRTGEKVFLECVQDMDHENMFWYRQDPGLGLRLIYFSYDVKMKEKGDIPEGYSVSREKKERFSLILESASTNQTSMYLCASSFPGSGSYNEQFFGPGTRLTVL.

The chain links TRBV12-3 or TRBV12-4 to TRBJ1-1; D is ambiguous. Trimming removed 9 bases from V and 1 base from J, with 12 bases in between. The CDR3 loop spans 13 amino acids. This chain's CDR3 is CASSLLENTEAFF. DNA of the CDR3: TGTGCCAGTTCCCTTTTGGAGAACACTGAAGCTTTCTTT.

The chain combines TRBV27 with TRBJ1-2; 8 bases map to TRBD1. CDR1 MNHEY and CDR2 SMNVEV come from the germline V gene (reference sequence). With 6 bases clipped from V and 2 bases from J, the junction kept 2 bases outside the gene matches. The length of the CDR3 is 13 residues. DNA of the CDR3: TGTGCCAGCAGGAGGACAGGGAACTATGGCTACACCTTC. Encoded protein: CASRRTGNYGYTF.

V is TRBV7-2 and J is TRBJ1-4; the D is unclear. The length of the CDR3 is 14 residues. Trimming pared 1 base from V and 7 bases from J, leaving 10 bases between. Germline CDR1 SGHTA, CDR2 FQGNSA. This CDR3 is CASSLGVHSEKLFF. The CDR3 nucleotides read TGTGCCAGCAGCTTAGGGGTGCACAGTGAAAAACTGTTTTTT. Full variable domain (outside the CDR3, taken from reference TRBV7-2 and TRBJ1-4): GAGVSQSPSNKVTEKGKDVELRCDPISGHTALYWYRQSLGQGLEFLIYFQGNSAPDKSGLPSDRFSAERTGGSVSTLTIQRTQQEDSAVYLCASSLGVHSEKLFFGSGTQLSVL.

The chain combines TRBV19 with TRBJ2-7; either TRBD1 or TRBD2 may supply D (5 bases each). Germline V gene sequence: CDR1 LNHDA, CDR2 SQIVND (reference sequence). V lost 6 bases and J lost 6, with 15 bases in between. The CDR3 contains 13 residues. CDR3 loop: CASSNLGRVEQYF. CDR3 coding DNA: TGTGCCAGTAGCAACCTGGGACGCGTCGAGCAGTACTTC.

The J gene is TRBJ2-7, the V gene TRBV13; TRBD2 matches 12 bases. CDR3 length: 13 residues. Germline loops: CDR1 PRHDT, CDR2 FYEKMQ (reference sequence). The V gene end was trimmed by 9 bases and the J gene end by 6 bases; junction bases not matched to a gene: 6. DNA for the CDR3: TGTGCCAGTAGACTAGCGGGAGACCCCGAGCAGTACTTC. As protein: CASRLAGDPEQYF.

The CDR3 region is CASSWTQGLETQYF. The DNA for the CDR3 is TGCGCCAGCAGCTGGACACAGGGACTGGAGACCCAGTACTTC. The chain recombines TRBV5-1 with TRBJ2-5; D possibly matches TRBD1 or TRBD2 (6 bases each). This CDR3 is built from 14 residues. Between the trimmed V and J ends, which lost 3 bases and 5 bases, there was a span of 14 bases. CDR1 SGHRS and CDR2 YFSETQ come from the germline V gene.

V gene TRBV2 combines with J gene TRBJ2-7; 8 nucleotides align to TRBD1. The ends lost 7 bases at V and 9 bases at J; junction bases unmatched: 8. The CDR3 has 12 amino acids. Germline V gives CDR1 SNHLY, CDR2 FYNNEI. The chain's CDR3 is CASMGQERVQYF. In nucleotides, the CDR3 is TGTGCCAGCATGGGACAGGAAAGGGTGCAGTACTTC.

This sequence joins TRBV4-3 and TRBJ1-3, with a possible D match to TRBD1 (6 bases). V was pared by 0 bases and J by 4 bases, with 13 bases between. The CDR3 is 16 residues long. Germline lookup yields CDR1 LGHNA and CDR2 YSLEER. CDR3 in amino acids: CASSQDGKGVGNTIYF. CDR3 DNA sequence: TGCGCCAGCAGCCAAGATGGGAAGGGGGTCGGAAACACCATATATTTT.

The DNA for the CDR3 is TGCAGCGTTGATAAAGGGCGTGGGACCGGGGAGCTGTTTTTT. Encoded protein: CSVDKGRGTGELFF. The genes are TRBV29-1 and TRBJ2-2; the D is unclear. CDR3 length: 14 amino acids. Deletions cut 3 bases from V and 5 bases from J, with 13 bases between. Germline lookup yields CDR1 SQVTM and CDR2 ANQGSEA.

The chain combines TRBV6-2 or TRBV6-3 with TRBJ1-5, with D possibly TRBD1 on 5 matching bases. Trimming left V 4 bases short and J 7 bases short, with 17 bases between. The CDR3 runs 15 residues. CDR1 and CDR2 (germline): MNHEY, SVGEGT. The CDR3 sequence is CASSSSGHWRQPQHF. CDR3 nucleotide sequence: TGTGCCAGCAGTTCTTCAGGACATTGGCGACAGCCCCAGCATTTT.

This rearrangement joins TRBV29-1 to TRBJ2-7; D remains unclear. The CDR3 sequence is 12 residues long. Germline V CDR1 and CDR2: SQVTM, ANQGSEA. Trimming removed 3 bases at V and 2 bases at J, with 8 bases between. The CDR3 is CSVELGAYEQYF. The CDR3 coding sequence is TGCAGCGTTGAGCTAGGCGCCTACGAGCAGTACTTC.

The V gene is TRBV6-1, the J gene TRBJ2-5, with 8 positions matching TRBD1. V was clipped by 6 bases and J by 4 bases; unmatched bases: 10. Per the germline V gene, CDR1 is MNHNS and CDR2 is SASEGT. The CDR3 is 15 residues long. In DNA form, the CDR3 reads TGTGCCAGCAGGACCGGACAGGGACTGGGAGAGACCCAGTACTTC. Translating gives CASRTGQGLGETQYF.

The chain employs TRBV29-1 and TRBJ2-7, with 7 bases identical to TRBD1. The CDR3 consists of 11 residues. Germline values: CDR1 SQVTM, CDR2 ANQGSEA. The V and J ends lost 6 bases and 5 bases, in that order; junction bases with no gene match: 4. In DNA form, the CDR3 reads TGCAGCGTACGACAGGGAGACGAGCAGTACTTC. This codes for CSVRQGDEQYF.

CDR3 in DNA: TGCAGTGCTACGCGGGACTACACAGATACGCAGTATTTT. Protein product: CSATRDYTDTQYF. This chain links TRBV20-1 with TRBJ2-3, with TRBD2 matching 7 bases. There are 13 residues in the CDR3. CDR1 and CDR2 from the germline V gene are DFQATT and SNEGSKA (reference sequence). Trimming took 4 bases from V and 2 from J; bases not matched to a gene: 3.

This rearrangement joins TRBV28 to TRBJ1-5, with D possibly TRBD1 on 5 matching bases. Germline V CDR1 and CDR2: MDHEN, SYDVKM. V was pared by 4 bases and J by 3 bases, with 13 bases between. This CDR3 comprises 15 residues. The chain's CDR3 is CASSSLGGSNQPQHF. CDR3 nucleotide sequence: TGTGCCAGCAGTTCCCTGGGGGGATCCAATCAGCCCCAGCATTTT.

This rearrangement joins TRBV18 to TRBJ2-7; 9 bases line up with TRBD1. Germline assignment: CDR1 KGHSH and CDR2 LQKENI. The J segment lost 3 bases and the V segment lost 4 bases, leaving 4 bases of the junction unmatched. The CDR3 has 14 residues. The DNA of the CDR3 is TGTGCCAGCTCACGACAGGGGGATGGCTACGAGCAGTACTTC. It codes for CASSRQGDGYEQYF.

This chain links TRBV25-1 with TRBJ2-7; D is possibly TRBD2 (7 bases). V was clipped by 6 bases and J by 4 bases, with 19 bases between them. Germline V gene sequence: CDR1 MGHDK, CDR2 SYGVNS. This CDR3 region has 15 residues. CDR3 residues: CASRPGAGEPYEQYF. The CDR3 bases are TGTGCCAGCAGGCCGGGGGCGGGGGAACCTTACGAGCAGTACTTC.

The chain recombines TRBV28 with TRBJ2-6; no reliable D call. This CDR3 spans 15 amino acids. Trimming cost V 1 base and J 0 bases, with 4 bases left between them. CDR1 is MDHEN, CDR2 SYDVKM, per germline. The CDR3 loop is CASSLSGSGANVLTF. CDR3 bases: TGTGCCAGCAGTTTATCCGGCTCTGGGGCCAACGTCCTGACTTTC. The whole variable domain, remainder taken from reference TRBV28 and TRBJ2-6, is DVKVTQSSRYLVKRTGEKVFLECVQDMDHENMFWYRQDPGLGLRLIYFSYDVKMKEKGDIPEGYSVSREKKERFSLILESASTNQTSMYLCASSLSGSGANVLTFGAGSRLTVL.

V and J are TRBV24-1 and TRBJ1-2, with 8 bases aligning to TRBD1. CDR1 KGHDR and CDR2 SFDVKD come from the germline V gene. The CDR3 spans 14 residues. V dropped 1 base and J dropped 4; count of bases not matched to a gene: 1. The DNA of the CDR3 is TGTGCCACCAGTGATTTTACAGGGGGCTATGGCTACACCTTC. Translating gives CATSDFTGGYGYTF.